The rows below give T cell receptor beta chains drawn from one sample of a study of OX40 agonist ivuxolimab in advanced cancers. Generated by immunoSEQ multiplex PCR, the TCRdb table keeps only in-frame clones and is missing some. The sample carries about 54,000 clones, about 89% recorded once. The input for sequencing was CD4+ or CD8+ T cells sorted from blood, taken in a trial of the OX40 agonist ivuxolimab. These receptors came from an adult with an advanced solid tumor such as melanoma, head and neck, liver or kidney cancer. The CDR3 runs from the conserved cysteine through the conserved F or W. Fields, in order: D gene, J gene, V gene, clone size, CDR3 protein, CDR3 DNA. The D gene is left open where the match is weak. Size values are once, few and many counts, or a class for expanded clones, and some rows have none.

D: TRBD1; J: TRBJ1-2; V: TRBV5-4; size: .; CDR3: CASSSLDGTGTFYTF; DNA: TGTGCCAGCAGCTCCCTTGATGGGACAGGGACCTTCTACACCTTC
D: .; J: TRBJ1-1; V: TRBV5-4; size: .; CDR3: CASSLGGSTGNTEAFF; DNA: TGTGCCAGCAGCTTGGGGGGATCGACCGGGAACACTGAAGCTTTCTTT
D: .; J: TRBJ2-1; V: TRBV9; size: .; CDR3: CASSVDRGIVNEQFF; DNA: TGTGCCAGCAGCGTAGACCGGGGAATAGTGAATGAGCAGTTCTTC
D: .; J: TRBJ2-7; V: TRBV6-5; size: .; CDR3: CASSYTKTGLGEQYF; DNA: TGTGCCAGCAGTTACACCAAGACCGGTTTGGGCGAGCAGTACTTC
D: .; J: TRBJ1-2; V: TRBV4-1; size: .; CDR3: CASSQGAGLGGYTF; DNA: TGCGCCAGCAGCCAGGGAGCGGGGCTAGGTGGCTACACCTTC
D: TRBD2; J: TRBJ2-3; V: TRBV10-1; size: .; CDR3: CASSERLAERTDTQYF; DNA: TGCGCCAGCAGTGAGAGACTAGCGGAGCGCACAGATACGCAGTATTTT
D: TRBD2; J: TRBJ2-1; V: TRBV4-1; size: .; CDR3: CASSQGLLAGGLNEQFF; DNA: TGCGCCAGCAGCCAAGGCCTACTAGCGGGGGGGCTGAATGAGCAGTTCTTC
D: .; J: TRBJ1-5; V: TRBV6-1; size: .; CDR3: CASSGGPLKGQPQHF; DNA: TGTGCCAGCAGTGGGGGACCCCTAAAGGGTCAGCCCCAGCATTTT
D: TRBD2; J: TRBJ2-7; V: TRBV11-1; size: .; CDR3: CASTQGALAGAYEQYF; DNA: TGTGCCAGCACCCAGGGGGCCCTAGCGGGAGCCTACGAGCAGTACTTC
D: TRBD1; J: TRBJ2-1; V: TRBV29-1; size: .; CDR3: CSGWDRGPGYSYNEQFF; DNA: TGCAGCGGCTGGGACAGGGGGCCAGGGTACTCCTACAATGAGCAGTTCTTC
D: .; J: TRBJ1-5; V: TRBV6-6; size: .; CDR3: CASSLAHQPQHF; DNA: TGTGCCAGCAGTCTCGCCCATCAGCCCCAGCATTTT
D: .; J: TRBJ1-5; V: TRBV7-9; size: once; CDR3: CASSLSQNQPQHF; DNA: TGTGCCAGCAGCTTGAGTCAAAATCAGCCCCAGCATTTT
D: TRBD2; J: TRBJ2-1; V: TRBV11-3; size: .; CDR3: CASSLVGTRKFF; DNA: TGTGCCAGCAGCTTAGTCGGGACTAGGAAGTTCTTC
D: .; J: TRBJ1-1; V: TRBV15; size: .; CDR3: CATSRDRWEGTEAFF; DNA: TGTGCCACCAGCAGAGATAGGTGGGAGGGCACTGAAGCTTTCTTT
D: .; J: TRBJ2-3; V: TRBV2; size: .; CDR3: CASSDRADTQYF; DNA: TGTGCCAGCAGTGACAGGGCAGATACGCAGTATTTT
D: .; J: TRBJ2-2; V: TRBV5-1; size: .; CDR3: CASSPLAGTNTGELFF; DNA: TGCGCCAGCAGCCCGCTGGCGGGGACGAACACCGGGGAGCTGTTTTTT
D: .; J: TRBJ1-1; V: TRBV7-9; size: .; CDR3: CASSLYTSPEAFF; DNA: TGTGCCAGCAGCTTATATACCTCCCCTGAAGCTTTCTTT
D: .; J: TRBJ2-5; V: TRBV7-3; size: once; CDR3: CASSRGAQETQYF; DNA: TGTGCCAGCAGCAGGGGTGCCCAAGAGACCCAGTACTTC
D: TRBD2; J: TRBJ2-7; V: TRBV7-6; size: .; CDR3: CASSAPSGGDIEQYF; DNA: TGTGCCAGCAGCGCCCCGAGCGGGGGAGACATCGAGCAGTACTTC
D: .; J: TRBJ1-1; V: TRBV5-1; size: .; CDR3: CASSLGAGNRMNTEAFF; DNA: TGCGCCAGCAGCTTGGGAGCAGGGAACCGAATGAACACTGAAGCTTTCTTT
D: .; J: TRBJ2-6; V: TRBV27; size: once; CDR3: CASSSYRSSGANVLTF; DNA: TGTGCCAGCAGTTCTTACAGGAGCTCTGGGGCCAACGTCCTGACTTTC
D: .; J: TRBJ2-1; V: TRBV5-4; size: .; CDR3: CASSLDPYNEQFF; DNA: TGTGCCAGCAGCTTAGACCCATACAATGAGCAGTTCTTC
D: .; J: TRBJ1-2; V: TRBV4-2; size: .; CDR3: CASSQGLGRYTF; DNA: TGTGCCAGCAGCCAAGGCCTGGGGCGCTACACCTTC
D: .; J: TRBJ1-2; V: TRBV9; size: .; CDR3: CASSAALATDGYTF; DNA: TGTGCCAGCAGCGCAGCCCTTGCGACAGATGGCTACACCTTC
D: TRBD1; J: TRBJ2-5; V: TRBV5-1; size: .; CDR3: CASSPPGQIQETQYF; DNA: TGCGCCAGCAGCCCCCCGGGACAGATACAAGAGACCCAGTACTTC
D: TRBD1; J: TRBJ1-6; V: TRBV5-1; size: few; CDR3: CASSRDREVFYNSPLHF; DNA: TGCGCCAGCAGCCGCGACAGGGAGGTCTTTTATAATTCACCCCTCCACTTT
D: .; J: TRBJ2-2; V: TRBV6-1; size: .; CDR3: CASTRQAGELFF; DNA: TGTGCCAGCACTCGACAAGCCGGGGAGCTGTTTTTT
D: .; J: TRBJ1-2; V: TRBV5-1; size: .; CDR3: CASRPNPGAGGSHYTF; DNA: TGCGCCAGCAGACCTAACCCCGGGGCAGGCGGGTCTCACTACACCTTC
D: .; J: TRBJ2-7; V: TRBV15; size: .; CDR3: CATSRDNGVYEQYF; DNA: TGTGCCACCAGCAGAGATAACGGGGTCTACGAGCAGTACTTC
D: .; J: TRBJ2-7; V: TRBV27; size: .; CDR3: CASSRSGFSYEQYF; DNA: TGTGCCAGCAGTCGTTCGGGGTTTTCCTACGAGCAGTACTTC
D: .; J: TRBJ1-6; V: TRBV6-1; size: .; CDR3: CASSEGWWIASYNSPLHF; DNA: TGTGCCAGCAGTGAAGGGTGGTGGATCGCCTCCTATAATTCACCCCTCCACTTT
D: .; J: TRBJ1-2; V: TRBV7-2; size: .; CDR3: CASSLGAVNYGYTF; DNA: TGTGCCAGCAGCTTAGGGGCGGTAAACTATGGCTACACCTTC
D: .; J: TRBJ2-7; V: TRBV19; size: few; CDR3: CASKNPFGEQYF; DNA: TGTGCCAGTAAAAATCCCTTTGGTGAGCAGTACTTC
D: .; J: TRBJ1-5; V: TRBV2; size: .; CDR3: CASSLKLGGQPQHF; DNA: TGTGCCAGCAGTTTGAAGCTGGGAGGTCAGCCCCAGCATTTT
D: .; J: TRBJ2-5; V: TRBV5-6; size: .; CDR3: CASSLIRETQYF; DNA: TGTGCCAGCAGCTTGATTAGAGAGACCCAGTACTTC
D: TRBD1; J: TRBJ1-4; V: TRBV5-1; size: once; CDR3: CASSTRPGQGDEKLFF; DNA: TGCGCCAGCAGTACTCGACCGGGACAGGGAGATGAAAAACTGTTTTTT
D: TRBD1; J: TRBJ1-5; V: TRBV5-6; size: .; CDR3: CASSRDRGQPQHF; DNA: TGTGCCAGCAGCCGGGACAGGGGCCAGCCCCAGCATTTT
D: .; J: TRBJ2-5; V: TRBV19; size: once; CDR3: CASNWDFNQETQYF; DNA: TGTGCCAGTAACTGGGACTTTAATCAAGAGACCCAGTACTTC
D: TRBD2; J: TRBJ2-7; V: TRBV10-3; size: .; CDR3: CAISGGREGYEQYF; DNA: TGTGCCATCAGTGGCGGACGGGAGGGCTACGAGCAGTACTTC
D: .; J: TRBJ2-7; V: TRBV4-2; size: .; CDR3: CASSQDGDLFAYEQYF; DNA: TGTGCCAGCAGCCAAGATGGGGATTTATTTGCTTACGAGCAGTACTTC
D: .; J: TRBJ1-4; V: TRBV19; size: once; CDR3: CASSNRANEKLFF; DNA: TGTGCCAGTAGTAACAGGGCGAATGAAAAACTGTTTTTT
D: .; J: TRBJ2-1; V: TRBV5-6; size: once; CDR3: CASSTVKDFYNEQFF; DNA: TGTGCCAGCAGCACCGTTAAGGACTTTTACAATGAGCAGTTCTTC
D: TRBD1; J: TRBJ2-2; V: TRBV2; size: few; CDR3: CASRADRGHGELFF; DNA: TGTGCCAGCAGGGCCGACAGGGGGCACGGGGAGCTGTTTTTT
D: TRBD2; J: TRBJ2-5; V: TRBV5-1; size: once; CDR3: CASSRGLAEETQYF; DNA: TGCGCCAGCAGCCGGGGACTAGCGGAAGAGACCCAGTACTTC
D: TRBD2; J: TRBJ2-1; V: TRBV7-9; size: .; CDR3: CASSLGPLAGAGNEQFF; DNA: TGTGCCAGCAGCTTAGGCCCTCTAGCGGGGGCGGGGAATGAGCAGTTCTTC
D: TRBD2; J: TRBJ2-5; V: TRBV5-4; size: once; CDR3: CASSLVLAGQETQYF; DNA: TGTGCCAGCAGCTTGGTACTAGCGGGACAGGAGACCCAGTACTTC
D: TRBD1; J: TRBJ2-7; V: TRBV6-6; size: .; CDR3: CASSWGQGYEQYF; DNA: TGTGCCAGCAGCTGGGGACAGGGTTACGAGCAGTACTTC
D: .; J: TRBJ2-7; V: TRBV4-3; size: once; CDR3: CASSLVGGEQYF; DNA: TGCGCCAGCAGCCTCGTCGGGGGAGAGCAGTACTTC
D: TRBD1; J: TRBJ2-7; V: TRBV27; size: .; CDR3: CASSFGDRPIYEQYF; DNA: TGTGCCAGCAGTTTTGGGGACAGACCTATCTACGAGCAGTACTTC
D: .; J: TRBJ2-1; V: TRBV5-4; size: .; CDR3: CASSLGGSSYNEQFF; DNA: TGTGCCAGCAGCTTGGGGGGGAGCTCCTACAATGAGCAGTTCTTC
D: .; J: TRBJ2-3; V: TRBV11-2; size: .; CDR3: CASSSRASTDTQYF; DNA: TGTGCCAGCAGCTCTCGTGCGAGCACAGATACGCAGTATTTT
D: .; J: TRBJ1-2; V: TRBV28; size: .; CDR3: CASSSSGDYGYTF; DNA: TGTGCCAGCAGTTCGTCAGGGGACTATGGCTACACCTTC
D: .; J: TRBJ2-7; V: TRBV7-2; size: .; CDR3: CASSFQWSDYEQYF; DNA: TGTGCCAGCAGCTTTCAATGGTCAGACTACGAGCAGTACTTC
D: TRBD1; J: TRBJ2-3; V: TRBV5-6; size: .; CDR3: CASSLGQADTQYF; DNA: TGTGCCAGCAGCCTCGGACAGGCAGATACGCAGTATTTT